These 6 T cell receptor beta chains share one sample of origin, sequenced in a study of chemoradiotherapy in HPV16-positive cancers (dated by TCRdb to between 2021 and 2024). The library was built by means of the immunoSEQ multiplex PCR assay. Drawn from immuneACCESS, this table holds only the in-frame rearrangements with V and J called that TCRdb kept. Clones are partly lost; checked studies trace under half to an unresolved V gene and leave the rest unexplained. A total of about 12,000 clones appear in this sample, approximately 87% of them only once. The ten top clones hold approximately 2.8% of the sample. Sequencing used blood, obtained from a patient who underwent chemoradiotherapy. Receptors were obtained from a human donor with HPV-associated anogenital cancer.

V usage is TRBV7-6 and J usage is TRBJ1-1; unclear D gene. The CDR3 runs to 14 residues. Trimming cost V 4 bases and J 1 base, with 10 bases left between them. CDR1 is SGHVS, CDR2 FNYEAQ, per germline. The CDR3 DNA reads as TGTGCCAGCAGCTCCAGAGACCCGAACACTGAAGCTTTCTTT. It codes for CASSSRDPNTEAFF.

The genes are TRBV7-8 and TRBJ2-7; possibly TRBD2 for D (5 bases). The CDR3 runs to 14 residues. V shed 5 bases and J shed 3 bases, with 14 bases lying between them. Germline CDR1 and CDR2: SGHVS and FQNEAQ. The CDR3 loop reads CASSSSRRSYEQYF. CDR3 DNA sequence: TGTGCCAGCAGCAGCTCCCGGAGGAGCTACGAGCAGTACTTC.

The gene calls are TRBV7-9 and TRBJ2-5; 7 bases are shared with TRBD2. Germline V gene data show CDR1 as SEHNR and CDR2 as FQNEAQ (reference sequence). Unmatched junction bases numbered 6, after V lost 5 bases and J lost 9 bases. The CDR3 totals 12 residues. CDR3 nucleotide sequence: TGTGCCAGCAGCGACAGTAGCGGGCCCCAGTACTTC. This gives the protein CASSDSSGPQYF. The full variable domain, in which reference TRBV7-9 and TRBJ2-5 provide the parts outside the CDR3, is DTGVSQNPRHKITKRGQNVTFRCDPISEHNRLYWYRQTLGQGPEFLTYFQNEAQLEKSRLLSDRFSAERPKGSFSTLEIQRTEQGDSAMYLCASSDSSGPQYFGPGTRLLVL.

The rearrangement links TRBV2 to TRBJ2-1; the D call may be TRBD1 or TRBD2 (6 bases each). Germline CDR1 is SNHLY and CDR2 is FYNNEI. The CDR3 spans 15 residues. The ends were cut back, 5 bases at V and 5 bases at J, with 16 bases in the middle. The CDR3 bases are TGTGCCAGCAGTATTACGGCGGGGACAAACAATGAGCAGTTCTTC. Protein sequence: CASSITAGTNNEQFF. The whole variable domain, remainder taken from reference TRBV2 and TRBJ2-1, is EPEVTQTPSHQVTQMGQEVILRCVPISNHLYFYWYRQILGQKVEFLVSFYNNEISEKSEIFDDQFSVERPDGSNFTLKIRSTKLEDSAMYFCASSITAGTNNEQFFGPGTRLTVL.

The V and J genes are TRBV9 and TRBJ1-2; 10 bases align to TRBD1. The CDR3 covers 15 residues. Looked up from germline, CDR1 is SGDLS and CDR2 is YYNGEE. V shed 0 bases and J 6 bases; nucleotides not matched to a gene: 5. In nucleotides, the CDR3 is TGTGCCAGCAGCGTAGGGGGGGGACAGGGGAATGGCTACACCTTC. Protein product: CASSVGGGQGNGYTF.

In its sample, this clone was seen a few times. The chain carries TRBV5-1 and TRBJ1-6, with no clear D. V was pared by 4 bases and J by 9 bases, with 23 bases between. CDR3 length: 17 residues. Germline V lookup: CDR1 SGHRS, CDR2 YFSETQ. CDR3 nucleotides: TGCGCCAGCAGCCCAGGTCCCGAGGCCGGGTTAGGTTCACCCCTCCACTTT. It is translated as CASSPGPEAGLGSPLHF.